Following are 27 T cell receptor beta chains from one sample sequenced in a study of regulatory T cells in long-lasting Graves disease. To make TCR beta libraries, researchers used iRepertoire HTBI primers and Arm-PCR of CDR3 regions. TCRdb re-called the multiplex PCR reads through MiXCR, storing one row per CDR3 protein. Altogether some 500,000 distinct CDR3 sequences are present, roughly 16% being singletons, with the ten largest covering around 25%. Time point: newly diagnosed GD, antithyroid drugs for less than 3 months. PBMC-derived RNA was used for the TCR library. A further study also used this sample, focusing on T cells in Graves' hyperthyroidism and ophthalmopathy.

Sequenced material: peripheral blood mononuclear cells (PBMCs), taken at new diagnosis, from a patient treated with antithyroid drugs. These receptors all come from a woman aged 40 to 65 with Graves disease.

The DNA of the CDR3 is TGTGCCAGCAGCTTAGAACGCGGTACCCAGTACTTC. This codes for CASSLERGTQYF. The rearrangement links TRBV7-8 to TRBJ2-5; D is ambiguous. Trimming cost V 1 base and J 8 bases, with 8 bases left between them. The germline V gene has CDR1 SGHVS and CDR2 FQNEAQ. The length of the CDR3 is 12 residues.

The genes are TRBV5-5 and TRBJ1-1; 9 bases are shared with TRBD1. There are 15 residues in the CDR3. V shed 4 bases and J 4 bases; nucleotides not matched to a gene: 8. Germline values: CDR1 SGHKS, CDR2 YYEKEE (reference sequence). CDR3 region: CASSPGTGIFTEAFF. The CDR3 DNA reads TGTGCCAGCAGCCCCGGGACAGGGATTTTCACTGAAGCTTTCTTT.

There are many counts of this clonotype. The chain has TRBV28 and TRBJ1-6; tentatively, D is TRBD1 (6 bases). CDR3 length: 16 residues. Per the germline V gene, CDR1 is MDHEN and CDR2 is SYDVKM. V was trimmed by 6 bases and J by 7 bases, leaving 19 bases between them. The CDR3: CASSPSRGGGNSPLHF. CDR3 DNA: TGTGCCAGCAGCCCGAGCAGGGGAGGGGGGAATTCACCCCTCCACTTT.

This clonotype was counted a few times. CDR3 bases: TGTGCCAGCAGTTACAATGGTGCCGGGACAGGGGGCGAAGGGTACACCTTC. It yields the protein CASSYNGAGTGGEGYTF. The chain has TRBV6-5 and TRBJ1-2; TRBD1 agrees at 12 bases. J lost 11 bases, V lost 2 bases, and 15 bases had no gene match. CDR1 MNHEY and CDR2 SVGAGI come from the germline V gene. This CDR3 is built from 17 residues.

This clonotype appeared many times. The chain has TRBV12-3 or TRBV12-4 and TRBJ1-3; TRBD1 might be the D (5 bases). The CDR3 is 15 residues long. The V and J ends lost 4 bases and 6 bases respectively, with 16 bases between them. In DNA, the CDR3 is TGTGCCAGCAGTTCGGATCGACTGGGGACAAACACCATATATTTT. Amino acid sequence: CASSSDRLGTNTIYF.

This clonotype was observed many times. The V gene is TRBV6-2 or TRBV6-3, the J gene TRBJ1-5; D is possibly TRBD1 (6 bases). Germline V gives CDR1 MNHEY, CDR2 SVGEGT. Trimming removed 6 bases at V and 0 bases at J, with 9 bases between. CDR3 length: 14 residues. The CDR3 DNA sequence: TGTGCCAGCAGGGACAGCTATAGCAATCAGCCCCAGCATTTT. Its translation: CASRDSYSNQPQHF.

This clonotype was detected many times. V and J are TRBV12-3 or TRBV12-4 and TRBJ2-7; the D gene is possibly TRBD1 (6 bases). CDR3 size: 14 residues. V shed 3 bases and J shed 5 bases, with 14 bases lying between them. CDR3 nucleotide sequence: TGTGCCAGCAGTTTGAGCGAGAGGGGGAACGAGCAGTACTTC. Translated: CASSLSERGNEQYF.

As concerns this clonotype: A much larger clone differs by one base, so this may be a read error. The chain combines TRBV7-8 with TRBJ2-3; TRBD1 matches at 8 bases. The V gene's germline CDR1 is SGHVS and CDR2 FQNEAQ. This CDR3 is 18 amino acids long. The CDR3 protein is CASSLADRVGVSTDTRYF. In nucleotides, the CDR3 is TGTGCCAGCAGCTTAGCGGACAGGGTCGGCGTTAGCACAGATACGCGGTATTTT.

The rearrangement links TRBV5-1 to TRBJ2-3, with 12 bases lining up with TRBD2. Germline V lookup: CDR1 SGHRS, CDR2 YFSETQ. The V gene end was trimmed by 5 bases and the J gene end by 1 base; junction bases not matched to a gene: 8. The CDR3 spans 17 residues. The CDR3 sequence: CASRQGPSGGGTDTQYF. CDR3 DNA: TGCGCCAGCAGACAAGGCCCTAGCGGGGGGGGCACAGATACGCAGTATTTT.

The chain couples TRBV7-9 to TRBJ2-7, with unresolved D. The germline V and J ends were trimmed by 5 bases and 6 bases, with 20 bases remaining between them. CDR1 and CDR2 (germline): SEHNR, FQNEAQ (reference sequence). The CDR3 spans 15 residues. CDR3 nucleotide sequence: TGTGCCAGCAGCCCCCGCTCCTACCCTACAAGCGAGCAGTACTTC. It encodes CASSPRSYPTSEQYF.

There are many counts of this clonotype. The chain couples TRBV2 to TRBJ1-2, with D hard to call. Trimming removed 1 base at V and 7 bases at J, with 19 bases between. Germline-derived CDR1 and CDR2 are SNHLY and FYNNEI. The CDR3 is 16 amino acids. This CDR3 is CASSEDIVVDLTGYTF. The CDR3 nucleotides are TGTGCCAGCAGTGAAGATATTGTGGTAGACCTAACTGGCTACACCTTC.

The chain combines TRBV12-3 or TRBV12-4 with TRBJ1-4; perhaps TRBD1 as D (5 bases). The CDR3 covers 14 residues. Trimming shortened V by 4 bases and J by 7 bases, and 13 bases separated the two germline ends. CDR3 bases: TGTGCCAGCAGTTATTGGGGGACGGCTGAAAAACTGTTTTTT. Translation gives CASSYWGTAEKLFF.

The genes are TRBV30 and TRBJ1-3, with unresolved D. In germline, CDR1 is GTSNPN, CDR2 SVGIG (reference sequence). This CDR3 has 12 amino acids. CDR3 sequence reads: CVGSLSGNTIYF. In DNA, the CDR3 is TGTGTGGGCAGCCTCTCTGGAAACACCATATATTTT.

This clonotype was observed many times. The rearrangement links TRBV5-1 to TRBJ1-1; D is unclear. V lost 0 bases, J lost 1 base, and 13 bases lay in between. This CDR3 is built from 16 residues. Germline CDR1 SGHRS, CDR2 YFSETQ. CDR3 nucleotides: TGCGCCAGCAGCTTGGGAACCCCTCCTGGGAACACTGAAGCTTTCTTT. It is translated as CASSLGTPPGNTEAFF.

There are a few counts of this clonotype. The chain employs TRBV20-1 and TRBJ1-2; the D is unclear. V was cut by 5 bases and J by 0 bases, with 19 bases left in between. This CDR3 is 16 amino acids long. In germline, CDR1 is DFQATT, CDR2 SNEGSKA (reference sequence). For the CDR3, the DNA is TGCAGTGCTCCGGCTGGGGTCACATCAGCTAACTATGGCTACACCTTC. This translates into CSAPAGVTSANYGYTF.

The chain has TRBV7-9 and TRBJ2-1, with 8 bases identical to TRBD2. Germline V gives CDR1 SEHNR, CDR2 FQNEAQ (reference sequence). The CDR3 has 14 amino acids. The V and J ends lost 6 bases and 8 bases, in that order; junction bases with no gene match: 9. The CDR3, as DNA: TGTGCCAGCAGAATGGCGGGGGGAGGTGATGAGCAGTTCTTC. It yields the protein CASRMAGGGDEQFF.

The sample holds a few counts of this clonotype. The rearrangement uses TRBV11-2 and TRBJ2-4; 8 positions agree with TRBD1. CDR3 length: 15 residues. CDR1 is SGHAT and CDR2 is FQNNGV in the germline V gene. V shed 2 bases and J 10 bases; nucleotides not matched to a gene: 10. In DNA, the CDR3 is TGTGCCAGCAGCTTATTCCCAGTACAGGGGGATATTCAGTACTTC. Translated, it gives CASSLFPVQGDIQYF.

This clonotype came up many times. This chain joins TRBV3-1 and TRBJ1-5; tentative D call: TRBD1 (5 bases). Germline values: CDR1 LGHDT, CDR2 YNNKEL (reference sequence). The CDR3 spans 14 residues. V was clipped by 0 bases and J by 4 bases, with 7 bases between them. CDR3 coding DNA: TGTGCCAGCAGCCAAGATAAGGGGAATCAGCCCCAGCATTTT. Translating it yields CASSQDKGNQPQHF.

This clonotype was detected ten times or more. V gene TRBV12-3 or TRBV12-4 combines with J gene TRBJ1-1; 7 nucleotides agree with TRBD1. V lost 2 bases and J lost 5; bases outside the gene matches: 5. The CDR3 contains 14 residues. CDR3 residues: CASSLRRGRTEAFF. CDR3 coding DNA: TGTGCCAGCAGTTTAAGGAGGGGGCGGACTGAAGCTTTCTTT.

The table lists this clonotype with many counts. This rearrangement joins TRBV28 to TRBJ1-2; no clear D gene. Germline loops: CDR1 MDHEN, CDR2 SYDVKM. The CDR3 has 15 amino acids. V shed 3 bases and J shed 2 bases, with 13 bases lying between them. CDR3 sequence (DNA): TGTGCCAGCAGTTTGTCTATTCTAGGGAACTATGGCTACACCTTC. Translated: CASSLSILGNYGYTF.

This clonotype was counted only a few times. A read error may account for a junction end that differs from germline. The rearrangement joins TRBV7-7 to TRBJ2-2, with no clear D. The length of the CDR3 is 16 residues. Germline CDR1 and CDR2: SSHAT and FNYEAQ (reference sequence). The CDR3 DNA reads as TGTGCTAGCAGCTTAAGCCCTACCGGGAACACCGGGGAGCTGTTTTTT. Protein sequence: CASSLSPTGNTGELFF. Complete variable domain (other parts from reference TRBV7-7 and TRBJ2-2): GAGVSQSPRYKVTKRGQDVTLRCDPISSHATLYWYQQALGQGPEFLTYFNYEAQPDKSGLPSDRFSAERPEGSISTLTIQRTEQRDSAMYRCASSLSPTGNTGELFFGEGSRLTVL.

This clonotype was found many times. This chain connects TRBV5-1 to TRBJ1-3, with D possibly being TRBD1 (5 bases). V was pared by 3 bases and J by 0 bases, with 13 bases between. Germline CDR1 reads SGHRS; CDR2 reads YFSETQ. The CDR3 is 16 amino acids. CDR3 region: CASSSGGSLSGNTIYF. Written as DNA, the CDR3 is TGCGCCAGCAGCTCGGGGGGAAGCCTCTCTGGAAACACCATATATTTT.

This clonotype was seen ten or more times. The V call is TRBV7-8, the J call TRBJ2-2; D unclear. In germline, CDR1 is SGHVS, CDR2 FQNEAQ. The V gene lost 4 bases and the J gene lost 0 bases, with 12 bases spanning the gap. The CDR3 has 16 residues. The CDR3 coding sequence is TGTGCCAGCAGCTCCCGGCGATTAGCGAACACCGGGGAGCTGTTTTTT. Translated: CASSSRRLANTGELFF.

Points on this clonotype: Since a much larger clone is just one base distant, this may be a read error. The genes are TRBV2 and TRBJ1-1; D gene uncertain. CDR1 is SNHLY and CDR2 is FYNNEI in the germline V gene. Deletions cut 8 bases from V and 9 bases from J, with 13 bases between. This CDR3 comprises 11 residues. This chain's CDR3 is CASEPEPQAFF. The DNA for the CDR3 is TGTGCCAGCGAGCCCGAGCCCCAAGCTTTCTTT.

This clonotype was counted only a few times. This chain connects TRBV6-2 or TRBV6-3 to TRBJ2-4, with 7 bases identical to TRBD1. The germline V gene encodes CDR1 MNHEY and CDR2 SVGEGT. The V segment lost 6 bases and the J segment 6 bases; nucleotides outside the gene matches: 5. This CDR3 has 13 amino acids. The CDR3 nucleotides are TGTGCCAGCAGAGGACAGGAATCAAACATTCAGTACTTC. Translated: CASRGQESNIQYF.

At least ten counts were recorded for this clonotype. The rearrangement uses TRBV3-1 and TRBJ1-6, with D possibly matching TRBD1 (5 bases). The V end lost 7 bases, the J end lost 7 bases, and 17 bases lay between the germline ends. This CDR3 has 15 residues. Germline loops: CDR1 LGHDT, CDR2 YNNKEL (reference sequence). This chain's CDR3 is CASTSGSFGNSPLHF. The CDR3 DNA sequence: TGTGCCAGCACCTCAGGGAGTTTTGGCAATTCACCCCTCCACTTT.

This clonotype showed up many times. This sequence joins TRBV12-3 or TRBV12-4 and TRBJ1-1; TRBD1 matches at 8 bases. There are 16 residues in the CDR3. V was pared by 7 bases and J by 1 base, with 11 bases of the junction left unmatched. The CDR3 loop is CASTPDRALTNTEAFF. In DNA, the CDR3 is TGTGCCAGCACCCCGGACAGGGCCTTAACGAACACTGAAGCTTTCTTT.